A selection of T cell receptor beta chains follows, all from one sample in a study of control samples from healthy donors and cancer patients. TCRdb's table, derived via immunoSEQ multiplex PCR, lists solely in-frame clones and lacks some. Of 260,000 or so clones listed, almost 85% are singletons. The material sequenced was PBMCs. These receptors all stem from a woman in her fifties or sixties with lung cancer. Both conserved end residues are part of each CDR3. Each record gives: V gene, clone size, CDR3 length, D gene, J gene, CDR3 protein, CDR3 DNA. The D gene is left open where the match is weak. Expanded clones get a size class; other rows say once, few or many, or leave the size out.

TRBV3-1/TRBV3-2,NA,19,NA,TRBJ2-2,CASSQDLGRGQELIGELFF,TGTGCCAGCAGCCAAGATCTAGGCAGAGGCCAGGAGTTGATCGGGGAGCTGTTTTTT
TRBV12-3/TRBV12-4,NA,13,TRBD1,TRBJ2-7,CASSLWSGGEQYF,TGTGCCAGCAGTTTGTGGTCAGGGGGCGAGCAGTACTTC
TRBV27,NA,14,NA,TRBJ1-1,CASSQTTGNTEAFF,TGTGCCAGCAGTCAAACGACAGGGAACACTGAAGCTTTCTTT
TRBV2,NA,17,TRBD2,TRBJ2-5,CASSRELAGVGQETQYF,TGTGCCAGCTCAAGGGAGCTAGCGGGAGTGGGGCAAGAGACCCAGTACTTC
TRBV5-1,NA,16,TRBD1,TRBJ1-2,CASSLRTGRGAYGYTF,TGCGCCAGCAGCTTGAGGACAGGGAGGGGCGCGTATGGCTACACCTTC
TRBV24-1,NA,16,TRBD2,TRBJ2-1,CATSASTSGAYNEQFF,TGTGCCACCAGTGCTTCGACTAGCGGAGCCTACAATGAGCAGTTCTTC
TRBV9,NA,15,NA,TRBJ2-1,CASSLGQSSYNEQFF,TGTGCCAGCAGCTTGGGACAAAGCTCCTACAATGAGCAGTTCTTC
TRBV5-1,NA,14,TRBD1,TRBJ1-5,CASSLEGAAQPQHF,TGCGCCAGCAGCTTGGAGGGGGCGGCTCAGCCCCAGCATTTT
TRBV5-1,NA,15,NA,TRBJ2-5,CASSLVAGLQETQYF,TGCGCCAGCAGCTTGGTTGCAGGCCTTCAAGAGACCCAGTACTTC
TRBV12-2,NA,18,NA,TRBJ1-6,CASRPRRGDGSYNSPLHF,TGTGCAAGTCGGCCAAGGCGGGGGGACGGCTCCTATAATTCACCCCTCCACTTT
TRBV7-8,NA,14,NA,TRBJ2-1,CASSSSGWRDEQFF,TGTGCCAGCAGCTCCAGCGGCTGGCGCGATGAGCAGTTCTTC
TRBV10-3,NA,14,TRBD1,TRBJ1-2,CAISQGATLGGYTF,TGTGCCATCAGTCAGGGGGCGACGCTTGGTGGCTACACCTTC
TRBV18,NA,18,TRBD1,TRBJ1-2,CASSPSRSLQQGIYGYTF,TGTGCCAGCTCACCATCGCGCTCCTTACAACAGGGGATTTATGGCTACACCTTC
TRBV11-2,NA,13,TRBD2,TRBJ2-1,CASSPTSAGEQFF,TGTGCCAGCAGCCCCACTAGCGCAGGGGAGCAGTTCTTC
TRBV28,NA,16,TRBD1,TRBJ2-3,CASSSGTGGNTDTQYF,TGTGCCAGCAGTTCCGGGACAGGGGGGAACACAGATACGCAGTATTTT
TRBV6-5,NA,15,TRBD1,TRBJ2-7,CASKGMGQATYEQYF,TGTGCCAGCAAGGGAATGGGACAGGCAACCTACGAGCAGTACTTC
TRBV6-5,few,12,NA,TRBJ1-5,CASGPGDQPQHF,TGTGCCAGCGGCCCCGGGGATCAGCCCCAGCATTTT
TRBV27,NA,18,TRBD2,TRBJ2-7,CASSLRRGLAGDGNEQYF,TGTGCCAGCAGTCTAAGACGGGGGCTAGCGGGAGACGGGAACGAGCAGTACTTC
TRBV24-1,NA,17,NA,TRBJ1-5,CATSDWGRQRSNQPQHF,TGTGCCACCAGTGACTGGGGTAGACAGCGTAGCAATCAGCCCCAGCATTTT
TRBV4-1,NA,17,TRBD2,TRBJ2-5,CASRRLAGGGLQETQYF,TGCGCCAGCAGAAGACTAGCGGGAGGGGGGCTCCAAGAGACCCAGTACTTC
TRBV5-1,few,18,TRBD2,TRBJ2-1,CASSLRSTSGSSYNEQFF,TGCGCCAGCAGCTTGCGCTCGACTAGCGGGAGCTCCTACAATGAGCAGTTCTTC
TRBV2,NA,12,NA,TRBJ2-1,CASSAAYNEQFF,TGTGCCAGCAGCGCAGCCTACAATGAGCAGTTCTTC
TRBV5-1,NA,14,NA,TRBJ2-1,CASSAGQGRGEQFF,TGCGCCAGCAGCGCAGGGCAGGGGAGAGGGGAGCAGTTCTTC
TRBV10-1,NA,13,NA,TRBJ1-1,CASSPGGFSEAFF,TGCGCCAGCAGTCCTGGGGGGTTTTCTGAAGCTTTCTTT
TRBV5-1,once,12,NA,TRBJ2-3,CASSPGWDTQYF,TGCGCCAGCAGCCCGGGGTGGGATACGCAGTATTTT
TRBV30,NA,13,NA,TRBJ1-1,CAWSAQLNTEAFF,TGTGCCTGGAGTGCTCAGCTGAACACTGAAGCTTTCTTT